These T cell receptor beta chains were read from a single sample in a study of blood T cell repertoires in COVID-19. Profiled with immunoSEQ multiplex PCR; TCRdb holds only in-frame clones, not every one. The table lists 300,000 to 400,000 clones, 85% to 90% of them singletons, with roughly 6% in the top ten. Sequencing was done on a sample of peripheral blood. These receptors all come from a woman aged 45 to 65 with COVID-19, enrolled during active disease. CDR3s leave out the opening cysteine and the closing phenylalanine or tryptophan. Each record gives: V gene, J gene, CDR3 length, CDR3 protein.

TRBV29-1	TRBJ2-1	14	SVPSGRAVSYNEQF
TRBV6-5	TRBJ1-3	14	ASSYSRAVSGNTIY
TRBV30	TRBJ2-2	12	AWGSGRNTGELF
TRBV5-6	TRBJ2-7	14	ASSLQGTRLSYEQY
TRBV2	TRBJ2-5	13	ASSELAGTQETQY
TRBV5-4	TRBJ2-1	16	ASASGTSGSIAYNEQF
TRBV2	TRBJ2-5	12	ASSGQGGRETQY
TRBV5-1	TRBJ1-2	13	ASSLGGTGDYGYT
TRBV30	TRBJ2-7	11	ARTNGDNYEQY
TRBV30	TRBJ1-4	13	AWSGVQGPNEKLF
TRBV30	TRBJ1-5	11	AWSLGELQPQH
TRBV18	TRBJ2-3	13	ASSPRGLMTDTQY
TRBV7-2	TRBJ1-5	12	ASSWTGANQPQH
TRBV21-1	TRBJ1-5	16	ASSNPAGGHRSNQPQH
TRBV15	TRBJ2-1	13	ATQSGHEASNEQF
TRBV20-1	TRBJ2-7	14	SASSFGLAGDHEQY
TRBV28	TRBJ2-3	13	ASSSPQGVEDTQY
TRBV2	TRBJ2-1	12	ASSDSGNYNEQF
TRBV20-1	TRBJ2-1	12	SASPGTDYNEQF
TRBV6-5	TRBJ1-2	13	ASSPRTGTFYGYT
TRBV14	TRBJ2-7	12	ASMPGQGAGEQY
TRBV5-1	TRBJ2-1	13	ASSPGQGGYNEQF
TRBV25-1	TRBJ1-6	13	ASSELNRVDSPLH
TRBV6-1	TRBJ1-1	15	ASSEGGVAPWGTEAF
TRBV19	TRBJ1-5	13	ASSIGQIDSQPQH
TRBV5-1	TRBJ2-1	15	ASSPPLAGNPYNEQF
TRBV24-1	TRBJ2-7	10	ASFKKHYEQY
TRBV15	TRBJ1-2	14	ATSGTGGTLSYGYT
TRBV15	TRBJ2-7	11	ATSRDLGYEQY
TRBV12-5	TRBJ2-1	15	ASGPVGLAGRGDEQF
TRBV24-1	TRBJ2-5	13	ATSKAGGAQETQY
TRBV9	TRBJ2-1	14	ASSVVLAGGYNEQF
TRBV2	TRBJ1-5	12	ASSGPSREQPQH
TRBV15	TRBJ2-1	10	ATSQTRGVEF
TRBV7-8	TRBJ1-1	13	ASSSPSGGSTEAF
TRBV3-1/TRBV3-2	TRBJ1-5	11	ASSLDRGQPQH
TRBV24-1	TRBJ2-1	14	ATSDPTDRVGDEQF
TRBV5-1	TRBJ2-3	11	ASSFGGTDTQY
TRBV7-2	TRBJ2-1	12	ASRRGTSLSEQF
TRBV11-2	TRBJ1-1	12	ASSLDPSGTEAF
TRBV7-2	TRBJ1-2	14	ASSFQTGQGAYGYT
TRBV29-1	TRBJ2-5	12	SVASGRSRETQY
TRBV18	TRBJ1-5	12	ASSPDREIKPQH
TRBV14	TRBJ2-1	18	ASSDPTSGRDGPSYNEQF
TRBV6-6	TRBJ2-1	12	ANAPGGSYNEQF
TRBV6-5	TRBJ1-1	12	ASRPRGRAEGAF
TRBV5-6	TRBJ2-2	15	ASRALTGKLNTGELF
TRBV6-5	TRBJ2-7	14	ASSYSSTGGTYEQY
TRBV18	TRBJ2-7	12	ASSPQRQAYEQY
TRBV21-1	TRBJ2-6	18	ASSNWSLAGEHTGANVLT
TRBV29-1	TRBJ1-1	11	SAGHLLNTEAF
TRBV19	TRBJ2-6	15	ASSIGWAGTGANVLT
TRBV19	TRBJ1-1	12	ASRQGHTNTEAF
TRBV6-5	TRBJ2-7	12	ASSYSAMTYEQY
TRBV29-1	TRBJ2-3	12	SVEPWGGTDTQY